This record looks at one TCR beta chain sequence and its context. The method was immunoSEQ multiplex PCR; TCRdb's version includes in-frame clones alone and lacks a portion of them. The sample consists of 44,000 or so clones, nearly 95% of them appearing once. The source of the sample is a study of T cells in tuberculosis. Trimming pared 3 bases from V and 0 bases from J, leaving 9 bases between. Germline CDR1 is KGHSH and CDR2 is LQKENI. This CDR3 has 14 amino acids. This chain uses TRBV18 with TRBJ2-7; unclear D gene. This clonotype originated in a donor aged 10 to 29 with latent tuberculosis or without tuberculosis infection. Source material: PBMCs. For the CDR3, the DNA is TGTGCCAGCTCACCCACAGTTTCCTCCTACGAGCAGTACTTC. It encodes CASSPTVSSYEQYF.